This TCR beta chain was found in a study of blood T cells in healthy people across ages. The wider study: Every two T cells gave about one barcoded beta molecule via template switching.

Broader study findings: PBMCs were not sorted, which prevented a conclusive comparison of naive versus antigen-experienced cells. Both higher diversity and more naive CD4+ cells marked long-lived donors when set against aged donors.

Trimming removed 0 bases from V and 5 bases from J, with 15 bases in between. This CDR3 spans 16 amino acids. Germline-derived CDR1 and CDR2 are ENHRY and SYGVKD. This clonotype was detected a few times. Antigen: not known. Primers used in a second PCR of about 6 to 11 cycles were a sample-barcoded 5' primer and a J-beta primer mix. From the 5' RACE reads, TCRdb called clonotypes with MiXCR, one entry per CDR3 protein. The table lists about a million distinct CDR3 sequences, roughly 50% of them singletons. This TCR was sampled from a young man in good health. This chain connects TRBV10-3 to TRBJ2-3, with D possibly TRBD1 on 5 matching bases. The source material was blood. In DNA form, the CDR3 reads TGTGCCATCAGTGAGTCGGGAAGGGGCGGCGGAGATACGCAGTATTTT. Encoded protein: CAISESGRGGGDTQYF.